The next 9 T cell receptor beta chains were all read from a single sample in a study of vaccination and CD4 T cells after COVID-19. The antigens for these receptors are not known. Documented treatment: roughly ten-day PBMC culture with coronavirus spike peptide pools or control peptides (ViraFEST assay). With the Oncomine TCR Beta short-read assay, DNA from cultured CD4+ T cells was sequenced. Each CDR3 protein gets one entry after TCRdb re-called the PCR reads with MiXCR. This table holds approximately 21,000 distinct CDR3 sequences, roughly three fifths found once. The sequenced sample was CD4+ T cells from blood, cultured in vitro. The source is a human donor who had recovered from COVID-19.

This sequence joins TRBV6-1 and TRBJ1-1; the match to TRBD1 covers 9 bases. V was pared by 4 bases and J by 4 bases, with 4 bases of the junction left unmatched. From germline, CDR1 is MNHNS and CDR2 SASEGT. CDR3 length equals 14 residues. This chain's CDR3 is CASSVMTGGTEAFF. CDR3 sequence (DNA): TGTGCCAGCAGTGTAATGACAGGGGGCACTGAAGCTTTCTTT.

The chain couples TRBV10-1 to TRBJ2-2; D possibly uses TRBD1 or TRBD2 (5 bases each). Deletions cut 5 bases from V and 7 bases from J, with 20 bases between. The CDR3 totals 16 residues. The germline V gene encodes CDR1 WNHNN and CDR2 SYGVQD (reference sequence). The CDR3 loop is CASSNQGPEGNGELFF. CDR3 nucleotide sequence: TGCGCCAGCAGTAATCAGGGTCCCGAGGGGAACGGGGAGCTGTTTTTT.

The genes are TRBV6-5 and TRBJ2-3; 8 nucleotides match TRBD1. Germline values: CDR1 MNHEY, CDR2 SVGAGI. Trimming took 0 bases from V and 4 from J; bases not matched to a gene: 3. This CDR3 region has 15 residues. DNA of the CDR3: TGTGCCAGCAGTTACTCGGCAGGGGGCGCAGATACGCAGTATTTT. It codes for CASSYSAGGADTQYF.

The CDR3 DNA sequence: TGTGCCAGCAGCCCTCTAGCGGGACCCTCCTACGAGCAGTACTTC. As protein: CASSPLAGPSYEQYF. The chain has TRBV11-2 and TRBJ2-7; 9 nucleotides align to TRBD2. This CDR3 spans 15 amino acids. Germline CDR1 and CDR2: SGHAT and FQNNGV. V lost 5 bases to trimming and J lost 0 bases; unmatched junction nucleotides: 5.

J is TRBJ1-2 and V is TRBV21-1; the DNA was not compared with TRBD1, the D call given in the table. TRBV21-1 is described as a pseudogene. The CDR3 is 17 residues long. CDR3 bases: TGTGCCAGCAGCAAATACCCCTGGGGGGATCGGGTATATGGCTACACCTTC. Translation: CASSKYPWGDRVYGYTF.

This clonotype is judged medium-sized (0.01 to 0.1%). The rearrangement joins TRBV6-1 to TRBJ1-5; D not certain. Germline CDR1 reads MNHNS; CDR2 reads SASEGT. Trimming took off 6 bases at V and 0 bases at J, with 6 bases between the two ends. The CDR3 has 13 residues. Here the CDR3 DNA reads TGTGCCAGCAGGGCGGATAGCAATCAGCCCCAGCATTTT. Translating it yields CASRADSNQPQHF.

This rearrangement joins TRBV7-2 to TRBJ1-1, with a weak D call TRBD1 (6 bases). This CDR3 contains 13 residues. V was clipped by 5 bases and J by 4 bases, with 11 bases between them. The germline CDR1 and CDR2 sequences are SGHTA and FQGNSA. The CDR3 DNA follows: TGTGCCAGCAGCACCAGGGGTGGCACTGAAGCTTTCTTT. This translates into CASSTRGGTEAFF.

V usage is TRBV19 and J usage is TRBJ1-1, with D possibly TRBD1 on 5 matching bases. The length of the CDR3 is 16 residues. Trimming removed 3 bases at V and 5 bases at J, with 19 bases between. Per the germline V gene, CDR1 is LNHDA and CDR2 is SQIVND (reference sequence). CDR3 protein: CASSIISVRGLTEAFF. The CDR3 region has the DNA TGTGCCAGTAGTATCATCTCGGTGAGGGGTTTGACTGAAGCTTTCTTT. The variable domain in full, completed from reference TRBV19 and TRBJ1-1, reads DGGITQSPKYLFRKEGQNVTLSCEQNLNHDAMYWYRQDPGQGLRLIYYSQIVNDFQKGDIAEGYSVSREKKESFPLTVTSAQKNPTAFYLCASSIISVRGLTEAFFGQGTRLTVV.

V gene TRBV12-3 or TRBV12-4 combines with J gene TRBJ2-2; TRBD1 is a possible D gene (6 bases). This CDR3 is built from 16 residues. The V gene lost 5 bases and the J gene lost 0 bases, with 13 bases spanning the gap. CDR3 DNA sequence: TGTGCCAGCAGTACATTACAGGGATCGAACACCGGGGAGCTGTTTTTT. It codes for CASSTLQGSNTGELFF.